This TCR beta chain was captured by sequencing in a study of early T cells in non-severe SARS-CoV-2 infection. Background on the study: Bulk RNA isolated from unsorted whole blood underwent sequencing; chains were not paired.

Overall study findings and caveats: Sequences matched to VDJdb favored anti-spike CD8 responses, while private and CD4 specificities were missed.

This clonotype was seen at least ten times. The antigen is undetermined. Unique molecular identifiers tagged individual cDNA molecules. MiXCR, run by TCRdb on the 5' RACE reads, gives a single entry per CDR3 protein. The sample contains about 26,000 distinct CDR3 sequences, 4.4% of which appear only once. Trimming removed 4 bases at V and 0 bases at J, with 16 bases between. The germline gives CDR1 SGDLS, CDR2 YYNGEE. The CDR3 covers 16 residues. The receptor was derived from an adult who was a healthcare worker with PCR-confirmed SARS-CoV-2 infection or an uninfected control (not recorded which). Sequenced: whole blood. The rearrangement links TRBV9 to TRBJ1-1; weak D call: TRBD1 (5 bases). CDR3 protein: CASSQSDSTVNTEAFF. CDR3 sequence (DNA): TGTGCCAGCAGCCAAAGCGACAGTACTGTGAACACTGAAGCTTTCTTT.